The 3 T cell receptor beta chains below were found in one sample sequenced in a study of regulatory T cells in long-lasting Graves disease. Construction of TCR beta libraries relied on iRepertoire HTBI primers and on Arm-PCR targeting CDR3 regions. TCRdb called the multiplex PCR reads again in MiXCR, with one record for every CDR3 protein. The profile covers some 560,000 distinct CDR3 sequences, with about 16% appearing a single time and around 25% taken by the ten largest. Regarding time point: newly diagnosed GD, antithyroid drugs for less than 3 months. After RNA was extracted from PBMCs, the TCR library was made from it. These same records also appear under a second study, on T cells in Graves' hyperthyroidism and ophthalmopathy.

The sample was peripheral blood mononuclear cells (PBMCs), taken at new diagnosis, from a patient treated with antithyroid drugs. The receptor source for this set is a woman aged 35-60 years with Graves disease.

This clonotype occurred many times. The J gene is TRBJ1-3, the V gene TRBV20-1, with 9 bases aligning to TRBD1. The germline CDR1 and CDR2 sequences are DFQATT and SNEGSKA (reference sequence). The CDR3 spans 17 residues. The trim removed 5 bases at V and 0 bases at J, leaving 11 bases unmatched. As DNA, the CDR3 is TGCAGTGCTCAGACAATTCCGGGACAGGGCTCTGGAAACACCATATATTTT. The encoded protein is CSAQTIPGQGSGNTIYF.

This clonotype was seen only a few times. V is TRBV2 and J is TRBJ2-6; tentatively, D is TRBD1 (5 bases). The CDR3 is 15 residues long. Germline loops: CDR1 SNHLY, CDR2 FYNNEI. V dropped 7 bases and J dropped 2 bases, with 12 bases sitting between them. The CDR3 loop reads CASKAETAGANVLTF. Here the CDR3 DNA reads TGTGCCAGCAAAGCCGAGACAGCTGGGGCCAACGTCCTGACTTTC.

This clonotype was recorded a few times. The CDR3 is CASSQALGTSYEQYF. The CDR3 nucleotides are TGTGCCAGCAGCCAAGCCCTGGGGACTTCCTACGAGCAGTACTTC. The chain joins TRBV3-1 to TRBJ2-7; the D gene is possibly TRBD2 (6 bases). This CDR3 spans 15 amino acids. The ends were cut back, 1 base at V and 1 base at J, with 11 bases in the middle. Germline assignment: CDR1 LGHDT and CDR2 YNNKEL (reference sequence).